This record looks at one T cell receptor (beta chain) sequence and its context. Its target is not known. The data stem from a study of Graves' ophthalmopathy and Graves' hyperthyroidism. Regarding the study as a whole: Most expanded thyroid clonotypes above 0.001 frequency also appeared in blood.

The TCR beta CDR3 regions underwent amplification from RNA transcripts. First-round RT-PCR relied on HTBI primers, and a second-round multiplex PCR came next. TCRdb re-derived calls from the multiplex PCR reads in MiXCR, one entry per CDR3 protein. The sample has 740,000 or so distinct CDR3 sequences; roughly 40% are singletons. The CDR3 totals 11 residues. Trimming took off 7 bases at V and 4 bases at J, with 8 bases between the two ends. The V gene's germline CDR1 is SGHAT and CDR2 FQNNGV. Lactation, pregnancy, uncontrolled infections and other autoimmune diseases were all grounds for excluding patients. Serum thyroxine and TRAb, along with clinical symptoms, thyroid ultrasound and orbital computed tomography, were what diagnosis relied on. Fresh peripheral blood, 8.5 to 10 ml, was the PBMC source.

Input material: peripheral blood. The genes are TRBV11-2 and TRBJ2-7; D gene ambiguous. This TCR came from an adult man with Graves' ophthalmopathy. The CDR3 region is CASNTGYEQYF. The DNA of the CDR3 is TGTGCCAGCAATACGGGTTACGAGCAGTACTTC.